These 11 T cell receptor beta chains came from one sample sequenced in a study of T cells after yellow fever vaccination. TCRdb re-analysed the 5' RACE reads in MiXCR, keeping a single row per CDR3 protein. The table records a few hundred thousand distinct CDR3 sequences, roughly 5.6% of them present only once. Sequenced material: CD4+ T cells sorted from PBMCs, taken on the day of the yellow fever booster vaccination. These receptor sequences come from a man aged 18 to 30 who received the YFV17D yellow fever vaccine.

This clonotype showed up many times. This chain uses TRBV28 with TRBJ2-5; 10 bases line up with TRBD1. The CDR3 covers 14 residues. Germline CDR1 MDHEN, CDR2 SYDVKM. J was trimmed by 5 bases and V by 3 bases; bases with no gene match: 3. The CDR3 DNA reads TGTGCCAGCAGTTTCGGGACAGGGGATGAGACCCAGTACTTC. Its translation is CASSFGTGDETQYF.

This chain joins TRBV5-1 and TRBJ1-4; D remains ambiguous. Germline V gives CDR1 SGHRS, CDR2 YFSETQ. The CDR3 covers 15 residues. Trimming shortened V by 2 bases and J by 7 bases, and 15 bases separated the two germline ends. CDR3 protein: CASSFGRGSGEKLFF. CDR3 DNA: TGCGCCAGCAGCTTCGGGCGAGGGTCGGGTGAAAAACTGTTTTTT.

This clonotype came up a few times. The CDR3 nucleotides read TGTGCCAGCAGTTACGACCCCGTTTCCGAGCAGTACTTC. Translation: CASSYDPVSEQYF. The chain is built from TRBV6-5 and TRBJ2-7; D call uncertain. This CDR3 spans 13 amino acids. CDR1 MNHEY and CDR2 SVGAGI come from the germline V gene. Trimming took off 2 bases at V and 6 bases at J, with 11 bases between the two ends.

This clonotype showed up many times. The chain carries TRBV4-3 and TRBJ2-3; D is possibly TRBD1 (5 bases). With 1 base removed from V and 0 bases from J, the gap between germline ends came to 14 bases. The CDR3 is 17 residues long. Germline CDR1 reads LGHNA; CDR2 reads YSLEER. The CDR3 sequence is CASSQGGTGTSTDTQYF. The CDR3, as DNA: TGCGCCAGCAGCCAAGGGGGCACCGGAACTAGCACAGATACGCAGTATTTT.

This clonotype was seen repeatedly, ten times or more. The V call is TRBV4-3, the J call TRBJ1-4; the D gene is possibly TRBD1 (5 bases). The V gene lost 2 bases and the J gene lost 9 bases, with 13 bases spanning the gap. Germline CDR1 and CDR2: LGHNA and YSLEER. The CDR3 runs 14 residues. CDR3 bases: TGCGCCAGCAGCCAACCGGGACCTCATCAAAAACTGTTTTTT. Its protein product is CASSQPGPHQKLFF.

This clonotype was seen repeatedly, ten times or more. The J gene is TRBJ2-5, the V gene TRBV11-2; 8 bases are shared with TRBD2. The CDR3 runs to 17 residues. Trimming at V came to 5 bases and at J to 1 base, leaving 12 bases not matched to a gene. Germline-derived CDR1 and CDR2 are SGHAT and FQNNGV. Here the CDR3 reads CASSPSPNSGVQETQYF. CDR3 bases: TGTGCCAGCAGCCCAAGCCCCAATAGCGGGGTCCAAGAGACCCAGTACTTC.

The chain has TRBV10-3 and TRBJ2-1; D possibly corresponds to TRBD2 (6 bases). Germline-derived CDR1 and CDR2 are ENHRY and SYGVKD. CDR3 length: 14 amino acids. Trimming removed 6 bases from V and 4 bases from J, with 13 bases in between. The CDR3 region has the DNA TGTGCCATCAGCGCCTCGGAGGGGTACAATGAGCAGTTCTTC. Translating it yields CAISASEGYNEQFF.

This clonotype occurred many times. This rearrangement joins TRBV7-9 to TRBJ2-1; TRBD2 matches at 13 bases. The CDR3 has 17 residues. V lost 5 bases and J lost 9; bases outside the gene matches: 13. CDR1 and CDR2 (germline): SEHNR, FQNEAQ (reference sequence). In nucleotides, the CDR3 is TGTGCCAGCAGCCCCCTAGGGACTAGCGGGGCCAGCCTTGAGCAGTTCTTC. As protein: CASSPLGTSGASLEQFF.

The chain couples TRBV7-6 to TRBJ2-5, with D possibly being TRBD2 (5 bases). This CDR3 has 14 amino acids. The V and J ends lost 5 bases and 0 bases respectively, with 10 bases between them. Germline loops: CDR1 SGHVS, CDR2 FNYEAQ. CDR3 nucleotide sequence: TGTGCCAGCAGCGACCCGGGGAACCAAGAGACCCAGTACTTC. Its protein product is CASSDPGNQETQYF. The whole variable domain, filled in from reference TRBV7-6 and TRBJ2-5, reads GAGVSQSPRYKVTKRGQDVALRCDPISGHVSLYWYRQALGQGPEFLTYFNYEAQQDKSGLPNDRFSAERPEGSISTLTIQRTEQRDSAMYRCASSDPGNQETQYFGPGTRLLVL.

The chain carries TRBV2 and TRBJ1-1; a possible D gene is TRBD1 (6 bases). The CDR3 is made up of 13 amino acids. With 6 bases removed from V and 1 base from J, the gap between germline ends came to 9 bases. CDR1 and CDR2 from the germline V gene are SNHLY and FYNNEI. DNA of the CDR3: TGTGCCAGCAGCGGGGGCCCGAACACTGAAGCTTTCTTT. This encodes CASSGGPNTEAFF. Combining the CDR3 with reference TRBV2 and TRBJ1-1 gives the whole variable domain EPEVTQTPSHQVTQMGQEVILRCVPISNHLYFYWYRQILGQKVEFLVSFYNNEISEKSEIFDDQFSVERPDGSNFTLKIRSTKLEDSAMYFCASSGGPNTEAFFGQGTRLTVV.

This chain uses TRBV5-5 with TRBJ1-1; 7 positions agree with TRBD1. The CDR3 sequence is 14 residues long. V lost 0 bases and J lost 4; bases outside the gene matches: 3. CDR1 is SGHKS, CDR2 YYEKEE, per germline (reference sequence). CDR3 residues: CASSLVAGGTEAFF. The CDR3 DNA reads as TGTGCCAGCAGCTTGGTCGCAGGGGGCACTGAAGCTTTCTTT. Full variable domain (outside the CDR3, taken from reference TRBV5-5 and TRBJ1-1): DAGVTQSPTHLIKTRGQQVTLRCSPISGHKSVSWYQQVLGQGPQFIFQYYEKEERGRGNFPDRFSARQFPNYSSELNVNALLLGDSALYLCASSLVAGGTEAFFGQGTRLTVV.